This T cell receptor (beta chain) was identified in a study of blood T cell repertoires in COVID-19. Background on the study: Sites across the United States, Italy and Spain contributed samples from acute and convalescent COVID-19.

The CDR3 is 16 residues long. V was clipped by 4 bases and J by 7 bases; unmatched bases: 8. The germline gives CDR1 SGHNT, CDR2 YYREEE (reference sequence). Using immunoSEQ multiplex PCR, the repertoire was profiled, and TCRdb retains in-frame clones only, with some absent. The sample carries 50,000 to 70,000 clones, approximately 84% recorded once. This clone was seen a single time. Sequencing input: peripheral blood. This rearrangement joins TRBV5-4 to TRBJ2-7; 16 bases are a match to TRBD2. The sequence was collected from a man in his 70s with active COVID-19. Written as DNA, the CDR3 is TGTGCCAGCAGCAGGGGGACTAGCGGGAGGGCCTTTGAGCAGTACTTC. Translating gives CASSRGTSGRAFEQYF.